The 13 T cell receptor beta chains below all came from one sample that was sequenced in a study of T cell repertoires in cytomegalovirus infection. TCRdb re-derived calls from the reads in MiXCR, one entry per CDR3 protein. The sample carries about 920,000 distinct CDR3 sequences, approximately 32% recorded once. For these TCRs, the target antigens are not known. This sample comprised cultured CD8+ T cells from PBMCs, obtained from culture after CMV antigen stimulation. Source of these receptors: a human donor in good health (CMV status not recorded). Some clones in this sample may be carry-over from other donors' samples.

This rearrangement joins TRBV7-3 to TRBJ2-1, with D hard to call. The CDR3 is 14 residues long. V gave up 2 bases and J gave up 8 bases, with 13 bases separating them. Germline CDR1 SGHTA, CDR2 FQGTGA. CDR3 in amino acids: CASSLAPGHDEQFF. The CDR3 DNA reads TGTGCCAGCAGCTTAGCCCCAGGCCACGATGAGCAGTTCTTC.

In its sample, this clonotype was seen many times. The V and J genes are TRBV19 and TRBJ2-1; 8 bases fit TRBD2. V shed 9 bases, J shed 4 bases, and the junction held 11 bases outside the gene matches. Per the germline V gene, CDR1 is LNHDA and CDR2 is SQIVND (reference sequence). The CDR3 sequence is 15 residues long. In nucleotides, the CDR3 is TGTGCCAGCAGCTCCGGGGGGGCCTCATACAATGAGCAGTTCTTC. Protein product: CASSSGGASYNEQFF.

In this sample, this clonotype turned up a few times. This chain joins TRBV27 and TRBJ2-1; 11 nucleotides align to TRBD1. CDR1 is MNHEY, CDR2 SMNVEV, per germline (reference sequence). The CDR3 has 14 residues. Trimming removed 4 bases from V and 9 bases from J; junction bases left unmatched: 5. In nucleotides, the CDR3 is TGTGCCAGCAGTTATGGACAGGGGGCTACTGAGCAGTTCTTC. Translating it yields CASSYGQGATEQFF.

V gene TRBV15 combines with J gene TRBJ2-7, with 9 bases aligning to TRBD2. Germline V gene sequence: CDR1 LNHNV, CDR2 YYDKDF (reference sequence). J was trimmed by 0 bases and V by 0 bases; bases with no gene match: 3. This CDR3 has 16 amino acids. The CDR3 reads CATSRERLAVSYEQYV. CDR3 nucleotides: TGTGCCACCAGCAGAGAAAGACTAGCGGTCTCCTACGAGCAGTACGTC.

This sequence joins TRBV2 and TRBJ1-1; D is undetermined. CDR1 and CDR2 (germline): SNHLY, FYNNEI. V was clipped by 9 bases and J by 4 bases, with 21 bases between them. This CDR3 is 15 amino acids long. DNA of the CDR3: TGTGCCAGTCCGGCCATAGTCCCGGTGGGCACTGAAGCTTTCTTT. Protein product: CASPAIVPVGTEAFF.

The chain couples TRBV19 to TRBJ2-7; D unresolved. The V gene lost 3 bases and the J gene lost 3 bases, with 12 bases spanning the gap. The CDR3 sequence is 14 residues long. CDR1 is LNHDA, CDR2 SQIVND, per germline (reference sequence). Here the CDR3 reads CASSMTCGNYEQYF. The CDR3 DNA sequence: TGTGCCAGTAGTATGACTTGTGGAAACTACGAGCAGTACTTC.

This clonotype was found a few times. J is TRBJ2-7 and V is TRBV7-9; D remains unclear. Trimming removed 0 bases from V and 5 bases from J, with 17 bases in between. CDR3 size: 16 residues. CDR1 is SEHNR and CDR2 is FQNEAQ in the germline V gene (reference sequence). CDR3 nucleotides: TGTGCCAGCAGCTTAGCTGGTCGGATGGGGTGGAACGAGCAGTACGTC. Translating gives CASSLAGRMGWNEQYV.

The V call is TRBV6-6, the J call TRBJ1-4; D gene uncertain. The CDR3 spans 15 residues. V dropped 7 bases and J dropped 0 bases, with 12 bases sitting between them. Germline CDR1 is MNHNY and CDR2 is SVGAGI (reference sequence). CDR3 sequence reads: CASTLSDSTNEKLFF. In DNA, the CDR3 is TGTGCCAGCACCCTATCAGACTCAACTAATGAAAAACTGTTTTTT.

The chain uses TRBV15 and TRBJ2-3; D unclear. The CDR3 covers 12 residues. Trimming took 0 bases from V and 10 from J, leaving 8 bases between them. CDR1 and CDR2 (germline): LNHNV, YYDKDF (reference sequence). CDR3 sequence reads: CATSRDGQAQYF. For the CDR3, the DNA is TGTGCCACCAGCAGAGATGGCCAAGCGCAGTATTTT.

This clonotype has at least ten counts. The chain has TRBV5-6 and TRBJ2-6; TRBD1 or TRBD2 may be the D gene (5 bases each). Trimming stripped 4 bases from V and 0 bases from J, with 14 bases between. Germline V gene sequence: CDR1 SGHDT, CDR2 YYEEEE. The CDR3 is made up of 17 amino acids. CDR3 amino acids: CASSHTGASSGANVLTF. As DNA, the CDR3 is TGTGCCAGCAGCCATACCGGGGCTTCCTCTGGGGCCAACGTCCTGACTTTC.

The gene calls are TRBV4-1 and TRBJ1-1; a possible D gene is TRBD1 (5 bases). Per germline, CDR1 MGHRA and CDR2 YSYEKL. The CDR3 totals 15 residues. V lost 1 base and J lost 7, with 16 bases in between. In DNA form, the CDR3 reads TGCGCCAGCAGCCAAGCTATAGGGGTTGGTAATGAAGCTTTCTTT. Amino acid sequence: CASSQAIGVGNEAFF.

This clonotype was seen ten or more times. The V call is TRBV6-2 or TRBV6-3, the J call TRBJ1-1; 7 bases match TRBD1. Germline V gives CDR1 MNHEY, CDR2 SVGEGT. V gave up 0 bases and J gave up 0 bases; unmatched junction bases: 4. The CDR3 is made up of 16 amino acids. DNA for the CDR3: TGTGCCAGCAGTTACTCTGAGGGGGCGATGAACACTGAAGCTTTCTTT. This translates into CASSYSEGAMNTEAFF.

This clonotype has at least ten counts. This chain links TRBV7-2 with TRBJ2-1; 9 positions agree with TRBD2. V lost 5 bases to trimming and J lost 6 bases; unmatched junction nucleotides: 11. The CDR3 has 16 residues. Germline CDR1 reads SGHTA; CDR2 reads FQGNSA. CDR3 bases: TGTGCCAGCAGCATTAGGGTAGCGGGGGCCTTCAATGAGCAGTTCTTC. Amino acid sequence: CASSIRVAGAFNEQFF. Supplemented by reference TRBV7-2 and TRBJ2-1, the full variable domain reads GAGVSQSPSNKVTEKGKDVELRCDPISGHTALYWYRQSLGQGLEFLIYFQGNSAPDKSGLPSDRFSAERTGGSVSTLTIQRTQQEDSAVYLCASSIRVAGAFNEQFFGPGTRLTVL.